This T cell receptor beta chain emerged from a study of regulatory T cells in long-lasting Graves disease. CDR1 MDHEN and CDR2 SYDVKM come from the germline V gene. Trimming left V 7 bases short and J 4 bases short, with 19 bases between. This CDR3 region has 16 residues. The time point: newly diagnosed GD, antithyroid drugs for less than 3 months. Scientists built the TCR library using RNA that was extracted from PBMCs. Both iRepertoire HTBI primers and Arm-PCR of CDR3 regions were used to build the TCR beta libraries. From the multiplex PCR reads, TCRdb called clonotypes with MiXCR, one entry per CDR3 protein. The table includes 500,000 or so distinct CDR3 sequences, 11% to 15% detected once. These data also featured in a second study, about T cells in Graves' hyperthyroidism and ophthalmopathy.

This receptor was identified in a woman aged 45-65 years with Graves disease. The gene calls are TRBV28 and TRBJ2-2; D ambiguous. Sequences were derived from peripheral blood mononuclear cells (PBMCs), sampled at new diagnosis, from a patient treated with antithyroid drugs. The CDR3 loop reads CASISDPWKGTGELFF. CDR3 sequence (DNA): TGTGCCAGCATTTCCGACCCATGGAAAGGCACCGGGGAGCTGTTTTTT.